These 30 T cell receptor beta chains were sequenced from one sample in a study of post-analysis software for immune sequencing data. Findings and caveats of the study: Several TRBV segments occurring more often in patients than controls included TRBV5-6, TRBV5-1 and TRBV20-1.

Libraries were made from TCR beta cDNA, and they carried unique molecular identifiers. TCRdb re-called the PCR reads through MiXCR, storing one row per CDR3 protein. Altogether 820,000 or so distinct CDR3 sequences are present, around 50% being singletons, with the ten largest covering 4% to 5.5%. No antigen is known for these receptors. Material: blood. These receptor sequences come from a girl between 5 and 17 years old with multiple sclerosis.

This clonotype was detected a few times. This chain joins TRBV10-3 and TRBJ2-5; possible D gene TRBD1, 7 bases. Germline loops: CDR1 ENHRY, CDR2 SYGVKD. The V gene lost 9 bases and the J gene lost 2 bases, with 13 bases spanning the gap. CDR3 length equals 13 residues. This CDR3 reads CAITRGDQETQYF. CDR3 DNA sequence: TGTGCCATTACCAGGGGGGATCAAGAGACCCAGTACTTC.

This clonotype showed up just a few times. For the CDR3, the DNA is TGTGCCAGCAGTGAACCAGGGGGAACTAATGAAAAACTGTTTTTT. Its protein product is CASSEPGGTNEKLFF. The chain joins TRBV6-1 to TRBJ1-4; 7 bases are shared with TRBD1. Germline lookup yields CDR1 MNHNS and CDR2 SASEGT. The CDR3 length is 15 residues. V shed 2 bases, J shed 1 base, and the junction held 1 base outside the gene matches.

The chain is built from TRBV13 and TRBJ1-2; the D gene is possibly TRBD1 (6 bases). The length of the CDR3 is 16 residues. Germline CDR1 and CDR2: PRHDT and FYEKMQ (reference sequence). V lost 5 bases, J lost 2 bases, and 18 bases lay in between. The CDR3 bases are TGTGCCAGCAGCCCCGAGACAGGAACCGGGAACTATGGCTACACCTTC. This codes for CASSPETGTGNYGYTF.

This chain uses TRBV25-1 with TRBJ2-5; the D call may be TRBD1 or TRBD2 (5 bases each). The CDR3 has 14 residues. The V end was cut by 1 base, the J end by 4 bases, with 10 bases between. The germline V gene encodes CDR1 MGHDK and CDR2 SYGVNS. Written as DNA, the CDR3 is TGTGCCAGCAGTGAATGGGACGACAGAGAGACCCAGTACTTC. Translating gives CASSEWDDRETQYF. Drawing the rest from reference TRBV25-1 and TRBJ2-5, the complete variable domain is EADIYQTPRYLVIGTGKKITLECSQTMGHDKMYWYQQDPGMELHLIHYSYGVNSTEKGDLSSESTVSRIRTEHFPLTLESARPSHTSQYLCASSEWDDRETQYFGPGTRLLVL.

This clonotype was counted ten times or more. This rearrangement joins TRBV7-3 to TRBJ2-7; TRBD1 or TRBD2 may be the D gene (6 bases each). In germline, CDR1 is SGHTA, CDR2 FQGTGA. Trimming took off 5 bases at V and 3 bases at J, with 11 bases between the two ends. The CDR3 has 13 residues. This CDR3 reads CASSPRGGYEQYF. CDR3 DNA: TGTGCCAGCAGCCCCAGGGGAGGCTACGAGCAGTACTTC.

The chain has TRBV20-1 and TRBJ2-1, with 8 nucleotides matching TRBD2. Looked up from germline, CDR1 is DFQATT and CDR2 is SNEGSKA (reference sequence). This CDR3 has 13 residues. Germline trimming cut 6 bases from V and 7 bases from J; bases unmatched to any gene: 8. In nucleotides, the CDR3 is TGCAGTGCAAAAGCGGGAGAGTTTAATGAGCAGTTCTTC. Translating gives CSAKAGEFNEQFF.

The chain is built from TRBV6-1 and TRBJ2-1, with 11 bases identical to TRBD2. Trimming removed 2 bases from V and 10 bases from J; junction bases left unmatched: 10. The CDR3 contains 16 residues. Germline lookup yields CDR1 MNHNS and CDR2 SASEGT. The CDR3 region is CASSEIGVAGGPEQFF. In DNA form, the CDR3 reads TGTGCCAGCAGTGAAATCGGAGTAGCGGGGGGGCCGGAGCAGTTCTTC.

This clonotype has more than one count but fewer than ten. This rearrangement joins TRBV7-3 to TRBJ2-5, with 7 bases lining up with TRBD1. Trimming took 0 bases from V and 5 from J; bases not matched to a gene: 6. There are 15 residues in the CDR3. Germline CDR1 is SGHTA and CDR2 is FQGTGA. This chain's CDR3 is CASSLTQTGPETQYF. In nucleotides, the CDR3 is TGTGCCAGCAGCTTAACCCAGACAGGGCCGGAGACCCAGTACTTC.

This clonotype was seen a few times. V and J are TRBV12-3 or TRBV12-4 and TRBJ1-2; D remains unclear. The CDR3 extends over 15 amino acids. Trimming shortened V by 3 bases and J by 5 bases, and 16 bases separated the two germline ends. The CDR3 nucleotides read TGTGCCAGCAGTTTTCTTGAGCGAGGCGGTTATGGCTACACCTTC. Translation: CASSFLERGGYGYTF.

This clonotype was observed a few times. CDR3: CASSIGTGEVYEQYF. The CDR3 region has the DNA TGTGCCAGTAGTATTGGGACTGGGGAGGTCTACGAGCAGTACTTC. The chain recombines TRBV19 with TRBJ2-7, with D perhaps matching TRBD2 (6 bases). CDR1 and CDR2 (germline): LNHDA, SQIVND (reference sequence). V shed 3 bases and J shed 3 bases, with 15 bases lying between them. The CDR3 length is 15 residues.

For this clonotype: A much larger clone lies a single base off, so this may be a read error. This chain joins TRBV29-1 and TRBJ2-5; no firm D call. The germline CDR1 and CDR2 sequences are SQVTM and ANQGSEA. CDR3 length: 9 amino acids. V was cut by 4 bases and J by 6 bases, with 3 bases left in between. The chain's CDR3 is CSVGQTQYF. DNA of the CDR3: TGCAGCGTTGGACAGACCCAGTACTTC.

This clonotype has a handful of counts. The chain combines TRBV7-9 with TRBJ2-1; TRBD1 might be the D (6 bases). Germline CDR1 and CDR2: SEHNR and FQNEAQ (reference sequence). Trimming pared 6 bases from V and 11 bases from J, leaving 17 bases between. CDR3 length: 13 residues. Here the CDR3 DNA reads TGTGCCAGCAGTTCCGCAGGGGCCCCCAAGCAGTTCTTC. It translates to CASSSAGAPKQFF.

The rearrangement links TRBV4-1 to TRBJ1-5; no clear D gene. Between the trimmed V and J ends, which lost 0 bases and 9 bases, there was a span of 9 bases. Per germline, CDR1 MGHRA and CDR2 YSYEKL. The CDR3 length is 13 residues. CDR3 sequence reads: CASSQERVGPQHF. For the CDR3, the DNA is TGCGCCAGCAGCCAAGAGCGGGTTGGGCCCCAGCATTTT.

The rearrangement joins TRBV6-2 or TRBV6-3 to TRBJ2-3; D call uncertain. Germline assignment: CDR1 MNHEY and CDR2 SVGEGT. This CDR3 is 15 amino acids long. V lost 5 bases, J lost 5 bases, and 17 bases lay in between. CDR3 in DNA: TGTGCCAGCAGTCGGGCGGTTACTGCCGGAGATACGCAGTATTTT. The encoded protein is CASSRAVTAGDTQYF.

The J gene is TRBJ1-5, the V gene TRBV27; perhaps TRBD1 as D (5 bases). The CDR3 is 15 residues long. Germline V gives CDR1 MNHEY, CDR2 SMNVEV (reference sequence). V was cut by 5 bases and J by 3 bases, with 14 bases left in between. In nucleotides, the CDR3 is TGTGCCAGCAGTCCCTTACAGGCAATCAATCAGCCCCAGCATTTT. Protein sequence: CASSPLQAINQPQHF.

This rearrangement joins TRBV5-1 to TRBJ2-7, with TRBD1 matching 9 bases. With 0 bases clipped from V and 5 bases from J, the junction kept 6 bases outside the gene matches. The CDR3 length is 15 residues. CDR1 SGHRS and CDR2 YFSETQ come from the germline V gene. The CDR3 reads CASSLEGQGLNEQYF. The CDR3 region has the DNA TGCGCCAGCAGCTTGGAGGGACAGGGACTTAACGAGCAGTACTTC.

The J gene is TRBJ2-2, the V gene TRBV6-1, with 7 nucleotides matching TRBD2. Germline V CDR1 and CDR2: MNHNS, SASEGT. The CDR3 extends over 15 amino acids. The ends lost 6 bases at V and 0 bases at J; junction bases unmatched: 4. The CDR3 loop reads CASSERGANTGELFF. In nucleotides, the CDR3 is TGTGCCAGCAGCGAGCGGGGCGCGAACACCGGGGAGCTGTTTTTT.

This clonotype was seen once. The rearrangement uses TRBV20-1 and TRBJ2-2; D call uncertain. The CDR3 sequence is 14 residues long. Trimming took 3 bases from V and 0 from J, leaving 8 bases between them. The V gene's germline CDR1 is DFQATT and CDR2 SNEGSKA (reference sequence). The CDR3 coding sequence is TGCAGTGCTAGCGTTTTAGCGAACACCGGGGAGCTGTTTTTT. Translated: CSASVLANTGELFF.

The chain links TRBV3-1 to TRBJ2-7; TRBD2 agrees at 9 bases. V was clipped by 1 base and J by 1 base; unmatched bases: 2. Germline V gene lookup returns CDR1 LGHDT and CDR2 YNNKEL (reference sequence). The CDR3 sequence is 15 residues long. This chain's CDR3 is CASSQASGASYEQYF. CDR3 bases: TGTGCCAGCAGCCAAGCTAGCGGGGCATCCTACGAGCAGTACTTC.

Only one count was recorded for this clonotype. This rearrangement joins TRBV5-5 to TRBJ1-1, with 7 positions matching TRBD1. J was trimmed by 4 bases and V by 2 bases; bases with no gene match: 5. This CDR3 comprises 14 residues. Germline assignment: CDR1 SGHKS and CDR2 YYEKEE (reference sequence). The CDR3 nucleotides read TGTGCCAGCAGCTTAGGACAGGCCTTCACTGAAGCTTTCTTT. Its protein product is CASSLGQAFTEAFF.

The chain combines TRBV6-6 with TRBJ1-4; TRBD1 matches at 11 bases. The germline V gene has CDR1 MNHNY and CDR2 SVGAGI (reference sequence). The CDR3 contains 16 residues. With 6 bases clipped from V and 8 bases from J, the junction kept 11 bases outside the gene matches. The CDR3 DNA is TGTGCCAGCAGCTTACCGGGACAGGGGGGTCGGGAAAAACTGTTTTTT. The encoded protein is CASSLPGQGGREKLFF.

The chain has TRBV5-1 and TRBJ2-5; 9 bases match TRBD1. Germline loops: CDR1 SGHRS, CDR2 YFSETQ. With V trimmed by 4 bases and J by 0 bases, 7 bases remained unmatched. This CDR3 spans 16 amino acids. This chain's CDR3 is CASSTGTGNNQETQYF. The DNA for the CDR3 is TGCGCCAGCAGCACCGGGACAGGGAATAACCAAGAGACCCAGTACTTC.

The DNA of the CDR3 is TGCAGCGTTGAAAGGGCTAGCGGGGCTTTCACGGAGACCCAGTACTTC. Its translation: CSVERASGAFTETQYF. The rearrangement uses TRBV29-1 and TRBJ2-5; 9 bases agree with TRBD2. Unmatched junction bases numbered 12, after V lost 2 bases and J lost 5 bases. This CDR3 region has 16 residues. Germline CDR1 and CDR2: SQVTM and ANQGSEA.

CDR3 sequence: CSARDFQGTQVNNEQFF. The CDR3, as DNA: TGCAGTGCTAGAGATTTTCAGGGGACCCAGGTAAACAATGAGCAGTTCTTC. This rearrangement joins TRBV20-1 to TRBJ2-1; a weak D match, TRBD1 (6 bases). The CDR3 covers 17 residues. V was cut by 0 bases and J by 5 bases, with 20 bases left in between. Per germline, CDR1 DFQATT and CDR2 SNEGSKA (reference sequence).

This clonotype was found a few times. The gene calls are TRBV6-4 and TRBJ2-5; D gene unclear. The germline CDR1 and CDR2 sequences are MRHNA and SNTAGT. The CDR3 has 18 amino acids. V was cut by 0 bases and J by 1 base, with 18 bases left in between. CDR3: CASSDSWYRAIFQETQYF. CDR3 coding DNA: TGTGCCAGCAGTGACTCGTGGTATCGCGCAATATTCCAAGAGACCCAGTACTTC.

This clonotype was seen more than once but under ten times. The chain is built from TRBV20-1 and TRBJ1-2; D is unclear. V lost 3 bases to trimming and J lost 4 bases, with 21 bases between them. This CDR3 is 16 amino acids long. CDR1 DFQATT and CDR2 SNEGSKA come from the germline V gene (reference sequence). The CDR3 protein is CSASYATARESYGYTF. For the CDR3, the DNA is TGCAGTGCTAGCTACGCCACCGCCAGAGAGTCCTATGGCTACACCTTC.

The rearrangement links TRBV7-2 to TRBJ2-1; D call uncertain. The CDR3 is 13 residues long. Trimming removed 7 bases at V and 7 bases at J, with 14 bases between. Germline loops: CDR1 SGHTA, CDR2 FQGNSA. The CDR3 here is CASNRMVGNEQFF. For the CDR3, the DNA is TGTGCCAGCAATCGGATGGTGGGGAATGAGCAGTTCTTC.

This chain's CDR3 is CASSLELGDQPQHF. The DNA for the CDR3 is TGCGCCAGCAGCTTGGAATTAGGGGATCAGCCCCAGCATTTT. The rearrangement links TRBV5-1 to TRBJ1-5; D may be TRBD1 (5 bases). The germline CDR1 and CDR2 sequences are SGHRS and YFSETQ. The CDR3 has 14 residues. V was cut by 0 bases and J by 5 bases, with 9 bases left in between.

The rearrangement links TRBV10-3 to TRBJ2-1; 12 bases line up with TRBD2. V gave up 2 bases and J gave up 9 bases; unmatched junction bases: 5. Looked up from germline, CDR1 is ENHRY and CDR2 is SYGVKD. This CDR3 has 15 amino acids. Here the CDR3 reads CAISEIASGRGEQFF. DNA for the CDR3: TGTGCCATCAGTGAGATTGCTAGCGGGAGGGGTGAGCAGTTCTTC.

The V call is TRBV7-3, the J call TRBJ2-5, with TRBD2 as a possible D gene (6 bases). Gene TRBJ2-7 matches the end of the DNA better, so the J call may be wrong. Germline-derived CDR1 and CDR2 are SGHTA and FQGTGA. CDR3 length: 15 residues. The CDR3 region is CASSPGIVTRGEQYF. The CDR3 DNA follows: TGTGCCAGCAGCCCAGGGATTGTAACGCGGGGCGAGCAGTACTTC.